The clone carrying this T cell receptor beta chain has ten or more counts. Germline CDR1 is MNHEY and CDR2 is SMNVEV (reference sequence). Trimming shortened V by 0 bases and J by 4 bases, and 9 bases separated the two germline ends. The CDR3 covers 14 residues. Regions amplified from RNA transcripts were the TCR beta CDR3 regions. HTBI primers were used for first-round RT-PCR of the TCR CDR3. TCRdb ran MiXCR on the multiplex PCR reads and lists one entry per CDR3 protein. Of around 520,000 distinct CDR3 sequences in the sample, approximately 15% were seen once. The sample originates from a study of T cells in Graves' hyperthyroidism and ophthalmopathy.

Source material: blood. The sequence was obtained from a woman under 30 with Graves' hyperthyroidism. The V gene is TRBV27, the J gene TRBJ1-2; D unclear. As DNA, the CDR3 is TGTGCCAGCAGTTTATCAGCGAGGGCCTATGGCTACACCTTC. This gives the protein CASSLSARAYGYTF.